A single sample gave rise to the 5 T cell receptor beta chains below, sequenced in a study of early T cells in non-severe SARS-CoV-2 infection. In TCRdb, the 5' RACE reads were re-called with MiXCR into one record per CDR3 protein. The repertoire holds roughly 53,000 distinct CDR3 sequences, with 9.3% as singletons. The sample consisted of whole blood. The receptors derive from an adult who was a healthcare worker with PCR-confirmed SARS-CoV-2 infection or an uninfected control (not recorded which).

The J gene is TRBJ2-6, the V gene TRBV27; D is unclear. CDR3 length: 13 residues. Germline loops: CDR1 MNHEY, CDR2 SMNVEV (reference sequence). Trimming removed 7 bases from V and 0 bases from J, with 4 bases in between. CDR3 sequence: CASMYSGANVLTF. The CDR3 nucleotides are TGTGCCAGCATGTACTCTGGGGCCAACGTCCTGACTTTC.

The sample holds a few counts of this clonotype. This chain joins TRBV14 and TRBJ1-2, with 7 bases lining up with TRBD1. Germline values: CDR1 SGHDN, CDR2 FVKESK. The J segment lost 7 bases and the V segment lost 4 bases, leaving 6 bases of the junction unmatched. The CDR3 contains 13 residues. CDR3 nucleotide sequence: TGTGCCAGCAGCCCTGACAGGGCGGGTGGCTACACCTTC. It specifies CASSPDRAGGYTF.

This clonotype was seen ten or more times. The rearrangement links TRBV30 to TRBJ2-3, with 10 positions matching TRBD1. This CDR3 is 13 amino acids long. Germline V lookup: CDR1 GTSNPN, CDR2 SVGIG (reference sequence). V gave up 6 bases and J gave up 6 bases; unmatched junction bases: 6. This CDR3 reads CACTGTGVDTQYF. Written as DNA, the CDR3 is TGTGCCTGTACCGGGACAGGGGTCGATACGCAGTATTTT.

At least ten counts were recorded for this clonotype. This chain links TRBV7-9 with TRBJ1-2; the match to TRBD1 covers 7 bases. This CDR3 region has 13 residues. CDR1 and CDR2 from the germline V gene are SEHNR and FQNEAQ (reference sequence). V dropped 3 bases and J dropped 3; count of bases not matched to a gene: 1. CDR3: CASSFGQDYGYTF. The CDR3 DNA reads TGTGCCAGCAGCTTCGGACAGGACTATGGCTACACCTTC. Together with reference TRBV7-9 and TRBJ1-2, the CDR3 gives the full variable domain: DTGVSQNPRHKITKRGQNVTFRCDPISEHNRLYWYRQTLGQGPEFLTYFQNEAQLEKSRLLSDRFSAERPKGSFSTLEIQRTEQGDSAMYLCASSFGQDYGYTFGSGTRLTVV.

V gene TRBV3-1 combines with J gene TRBJ1-3; TRBD1 is a possible D gene (6 bases). The CDR3 has 17 residues. Trimming stripped 1 base from V and 3 bases from J, with 16 bases between. CDR1 and CDR2 from the germline V gene are LGHDT and YNNKEL (reference sequence). This CDR3 is CASSQVQRGRGGNTIYF. The CDR3 DNA sequence: TGTGCCAGCAGCCAAGTTCAGCGGGGGCGCGGTGGAAACACCATATATTTT.